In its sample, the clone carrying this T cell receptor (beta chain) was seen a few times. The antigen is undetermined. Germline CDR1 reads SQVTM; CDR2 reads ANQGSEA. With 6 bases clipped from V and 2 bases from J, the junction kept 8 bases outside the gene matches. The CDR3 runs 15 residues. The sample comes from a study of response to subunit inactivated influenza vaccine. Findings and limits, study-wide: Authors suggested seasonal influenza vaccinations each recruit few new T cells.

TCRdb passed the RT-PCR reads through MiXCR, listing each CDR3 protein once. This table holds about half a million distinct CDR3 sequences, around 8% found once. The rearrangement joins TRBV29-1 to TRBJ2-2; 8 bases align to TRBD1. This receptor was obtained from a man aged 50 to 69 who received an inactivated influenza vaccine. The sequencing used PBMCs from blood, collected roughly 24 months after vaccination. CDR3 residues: CSVRSGTGNTGELFF. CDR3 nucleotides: TGCAGCGTACGGTCCGGGACAGGCAACACCGGGGAGCTGTTTTTT.